This record covers a single T cell receptor beta chain. As yet, its antigen is unknown. The sample is drawn from a study of post-analysis software for immune sequencing data. Germline loops: CDR1 SEHNR, CDR2 FQNEAQ (reference sequence). This CDR3 spans 15 amino acids. J was trimmed by 4 bases and V by 0 bases; bases with no gene match: 4. The authors incorporated unique molecular identifiers into the TCR beta cDNA libraries. TCRdb analysed the PCR reads with MiXCR anew, one entry per CDR3 protein. In the table there are about 560,000 distinct CDR3 sequences, about 44% of which are singletons. General study points: Patients had higher frequencies than controls of five TRBV segments, including TRBV5-6, TRBV5-1 and TRBV20-1.

The sequencing input was blood. This TCR was recovered from a girl aged 5 to 17 with multiple sclerosis. The V gene is TRBV7-9, the J gene TRBJ2-7; 9 nucleotides line up with TRBD2. The DNA of the CDR3 is TGTGCCAGCAGCTTAGCGCTAGCGGGATGGTACGAGCAGTACTTC. Encoded protein: CASSLALAGWYEQYF.